Following are 19 T cell receptor beta chains from one sample sequenced in a study of CXCR3-negative and CXCR3-positive naive CD8 T cells. UMI-labeled 5' RACE yielded the TRB cDNA libraries. Each CDR3 protein gets one entry in TCRdb, which reprocessed the 5' RACE reads and gives no DNA. The specimen's table records some 130,000 distinct CDR3 sequences. The sequencing input was naive CXCR3- CD8+ T cells from blood. Subset here: CD45RO-CCR7+CD27+CD95- naive CD8+ T cells lacking CXCR3 (TNR3-). These receptors were collected from a human donor in good health. Some clones in this sample may be carry-over from other donors' samples.

V usage is TRBV21-1 and J usage is TRBJ1-5; lacking DNA, the TRBD1 call made by TCRdb goes unchecked. TRBV21-1 is tagged as a pseudogene. This CDR3 is 21 amino acids long. CDR3 residues: CASSKISKGTGESNSNQPQHF.

The V gene is TRBV5-1, the J gene TRBJ2-5; TCRdb names TRBD2, which stays unverified in the absence of DNA. CDR1 is SGHRS, CDR2 YFSETQ, per germline. The CDR3 contains 14 residues. The CDR3 spells CASTFTSSEETQYF.

The CDR3 loop is CASSFRSPYEQYF. This chain links TRBV5-1 with TRBJ2-7. In germline, CDR1 is SGHRS, CDR2 YFSETQ. This CDR3 region has 13 residues.

The V call is TRBV12-3 or TRBV12-4, the J call TRBJ2-3. The CDR3 length is 15 residues. The CDR3 here is CASSIAGGSTDTQYF.

The chain links TRBV7-9 to TRBJ2-1. This CDR3 region has 14 residues. Per germline, CDR1 SEHNR and CDR2 FQNEAQ (reference sequence). The CDR3 sequence: CASSQTESYNEQFF.

The V gene is TRBV2, the J gene TRBJ2-4; TCRdb outputs TRBD1, but without DNA this stays unchecked. The V gene's germline CDR1 is SNHLY and CDR2 FYNNEI. The CDR3 is 12 amino acids. CDR3: CATIHRGNIQYF.

The genes are TRBV10-2 and TRBJ1-5; TCRdb outputs TRBD1, but without DNA this stays unchecked. The germline V gene encodes CDR1 WSHSY and CDR2 SAAADI. This CDR3 comprises 15 residues. CDR3 loop: CASISDRDSDQPQHF.

V gene TRBV4-3 combines with J gene TRBJ2-1; TCRdb's D call, TRBD2, is unchecked because there is no DNA. The CDR3 runs 16 residues. Germline CDR1 is LGHNA and CDR2 is YSLEER. CDR3 sequence reads: CASSQDMLAGGREQFF.

This chain uses TRBV7-9 with TRBJ2-7; TCRdb's D call of TRBD1 is untestable without DNA. There are 16 residues in the CDR3. Germline V gene lookup returns CDR1 SEHNR and CDR2 FQNEAQ (reference sequence). The CDR3 here is CASSSRARTASYEQYF.

The rearrangement uses TRBV20-1 and TRBJ2-6; TCRdb designates TRBD2, a call that cannot be tested without DNA. This CDR3 has 19 amino acids. Germline V gene sequence: CDR1 DFQATT, CDR2 SNEGSKA (reference sequence). This CDR3 reads CSTRLEVPGFLSGANVLTF.

The V and J genes are TRBV14 and TRBJ1-1; as DNA is missing, the TRBD1 call by TCRdb cannot be tested. The germline V gene encodes CDR1 SGHDN and CDR2 FVKESK. The CDR3 is 13 residues long. CDR3 residues: CASSQVAGTYSFF.

The CDR3 loop reads CASTYRMDRYSGANVLTF. The chain joins TRBV12-3 or TRBV12-4 to TRBJ2-6; lacking DNA, the TRBD1 call made by TCRdb goes unchecked. The CDR3 is made up of 18 amino acids.

The V call is TRBV12-5, the J call TRBJ1-1; as DNA is missing, the TRBD1 call by TCRdb cannot be tested. Germline CDR1 reads LGHNT; CDR2 reads FRNRAP. The CDR3 loop spans 12 amino acids. The CDR3 sequence: CATTGSATEAFF. Full variable domain (missing parts from reference TRBV12-5 and TRBJ1-1): DARVTQTPRHKVTEMGQEVTMRCQPILGHNTVFWYRQTMMQGLELLAYFRNRAPLDDSGMPKDRFSAEMPDATLATLKIQPSEPRDSAVYFCATTGSATEAFFGQGTRLTVV.

V and J are TRBV21-1 and TRBJ2-3; TCRdb gives TRBD1 as the D gene, but with no DNA this cannot be confirmed. TRBV21-1 is a pseudogene. CDR3 length: 20 residues. The CDR3 reads CASSKDSQGRWERFSDTQYF.

The V and J genes are TRBV13 and TRBJ2-7; TCRdb selects TRBD1, and the lack of DNA leaves this call unchecked. The germline V gene encodes CDR1 PRHDT and CDR2 FYEKMQ (reference sequence). This CDR3 has 14 residues. CDR3 in amino acids: CASSGRDGSYEQYF.

The genes are TRBV7-8 and TRBJ2-3; absent DNA, TCRdb's TRBD1 call cannot be checked. Germline CDR1 is SGHVS and CDR2 is FQNEAQ. The CDR3 length is 14 residues. The CDR3 region is CASSFNRNTDTQYF.

The rearrangement uses TRBV6-6 and TRBJ2-7. This CDR3 region has 11 residues. Germline V gene sequence: CDR1 MNHNY, CDR2 SVGAGI (reference sequence). The CDR3 spells CASRSSYEQYF.

The chain employs TRBV11-2 and TRBJ1-1. The CDR3 is made up of 16 amino acids. The germline V gene has CDR1 SGHAT and CDR2 FQNNGV. The CDR3 loop is CASSLTPGTVGGEAFF.

This chain joins TRBV29-1 and TRBJ1-1. Germline V gene data show CDR1 as SQVTM and CDR2 as ANQGSEA. The CDR3 runs to 13 residues. CDR3 sequence reads: CSVEGRTYTEAFF.